This T cell receptor (beta chain) was captured in a study of T cell responses to AZD1222 COVID-19 vaccine (dated by TCRdb to 2020 to 2022). Study-wide context: A total of 233 trial participants underwent TCR sequencing, of whom some 210 received two doses of AZD1222 and about 25 received two doses of the MenACWY control vaccine. Trial participants were enrolled into age subgroups of 18-55, 56-69 and 70-plus years, which contained 148, 28 and 57 TCR-sequenced participants, respectively.

On this clone itself: Its antigen has not been determined. No base-level quality is on record; no much larger clone is a single base apart.

The CDR3 regions of human TCRbeta chains were subjected to immunosequencing. Per the original workflow: Repertoire TCRs were matched against a reference library of SARS-CoV-2-specific TCRs generated with the MIRA antigen-specificity platform. Breadth was defined as the fraction of unique TCRs that were SARS-CoV-2-associated. Depth was defined as the fraction of total T cells that were SARS-CoV-2-associated. Each spike-specific TCR was assigned to its reactive spike region and to a CD4 or CD8 class using the MIRA data. Log10-transformed breadth and depth values were compared by one-way ANOVA with Sidak's multiple comparisons tests. The table was pulled from immuneACCESS by TCRdb, which kept in-frame rearrangements only. Such tables lose some clones; where checked, under half of the loss comes from unresolved V genes, and the rest has no known cause. The V and J calls and clone size were taken over from that table, and D and trimming were inferred from the DNA. The table for this sample lists under 85,000 clones; over 75% of them were counted only once. About 3% of the sample is held by the ten biggest clonotypes.

Findings and caveats that apply to the study as a whole: Because no samples from the day 14 peak response were available, repertoires could be characterized only after the peak T cell response. Participants were mostly white British and included more females than males, and it was suggested by the authors that clonal diversity may have been underestimated. Vaccine-associated CD4 TCRs spanned the whole spike protein, with dominant responses in regions 160-218 and 743-854. Epitopes outside the regions mutated in the B.1.351 and B.1.1.7 variants were reportedly recognized by nearly half of the unique spike-specific TCRs. Conclusions about previously exposed vaccinees are limited, since just 5 to 7 AZD1222 recipients were seropositive for SARS-CoV-2 at baseline. After two AZD1222 doses, both the breadth and the depth of spike-specific TCRs were significantly higher than at day 0 and than in MenACWY recipients. In the small 56-69-year group, the increase in depth fell short of significance, most likely because of low power.

The time point label of this sample denotes: about 28 days (+/-7) after the second vaccine dose. AZD1222 recipients whose second dose came at about 4 weeks and those whose second dose came at about 12 weeks were combined into one group, since spike-specific TCR depth and breadth did not differ between the two schedules. The vaccinee samples were drawn from two UK trials, COV001 and COV002, one of which was a single-blind randomized controlled phase 2/3 trial testing AZD1222 (ChAdOx1 nCoV-19) in healthy adults. For TCRbeta chain sequencing, PBMC samples were collected from trial participants at day 0 and at day 28 after the second dose. This TCR was recovered from an adult who received the AZD1222 COVID-19 vaccine. The source material was peripheral blood, sampled 28 days after the second AZD1222 dose.

The sequence in DNA is TGTGCCATCCAGGGGGAAGGTCTCACTGAAGCTTTCTTT. This yields the protein CAIQGEGLTEAFF. The chain couples TRBV10-3 to TRBJ1-1; 7 central nucleotides agree with TRBD1. Unmatched junction bases come to 7, with V trimmed by 8 bases and J by 4 bases. The CDR3 measures 13 amino acids from cysteine to phenylalanine. Only the CDR3 part of the read is kept: 39 bases, read in frame from the first base. The germline V gene provides CDR1 ENHRY and CDR2 SYGVKD.